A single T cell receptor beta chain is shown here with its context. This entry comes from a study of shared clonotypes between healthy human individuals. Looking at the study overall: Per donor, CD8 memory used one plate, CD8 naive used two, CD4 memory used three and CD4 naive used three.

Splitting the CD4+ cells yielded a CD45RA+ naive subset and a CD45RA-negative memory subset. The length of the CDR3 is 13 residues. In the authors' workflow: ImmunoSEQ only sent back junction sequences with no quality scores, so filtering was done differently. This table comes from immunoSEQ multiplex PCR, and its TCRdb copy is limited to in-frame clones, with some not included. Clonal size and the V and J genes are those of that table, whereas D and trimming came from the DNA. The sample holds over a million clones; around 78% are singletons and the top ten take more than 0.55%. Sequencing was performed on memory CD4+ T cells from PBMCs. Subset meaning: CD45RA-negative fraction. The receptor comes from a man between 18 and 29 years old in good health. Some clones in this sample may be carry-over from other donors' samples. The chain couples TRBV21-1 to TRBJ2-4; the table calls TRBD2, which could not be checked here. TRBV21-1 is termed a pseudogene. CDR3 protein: CASKEASKNIQYF. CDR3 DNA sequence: TGTGCCAGCAAAGAGGCCAGTAAAAACATTCAGTACTTC.